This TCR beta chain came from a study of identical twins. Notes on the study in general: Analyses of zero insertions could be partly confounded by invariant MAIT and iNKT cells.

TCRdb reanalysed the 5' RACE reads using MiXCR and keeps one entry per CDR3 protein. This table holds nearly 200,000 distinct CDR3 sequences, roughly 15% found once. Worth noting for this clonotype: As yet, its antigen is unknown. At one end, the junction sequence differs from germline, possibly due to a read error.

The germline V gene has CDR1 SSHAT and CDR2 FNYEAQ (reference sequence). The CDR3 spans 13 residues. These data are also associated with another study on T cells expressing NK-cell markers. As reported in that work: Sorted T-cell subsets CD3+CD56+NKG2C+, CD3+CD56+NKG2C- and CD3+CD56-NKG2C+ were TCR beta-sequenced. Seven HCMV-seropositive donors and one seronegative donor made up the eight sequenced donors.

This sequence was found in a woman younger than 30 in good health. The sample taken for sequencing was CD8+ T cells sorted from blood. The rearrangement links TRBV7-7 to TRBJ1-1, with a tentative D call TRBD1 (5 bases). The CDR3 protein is CASSLSLGGEAFF. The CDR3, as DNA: TGTGCTAGCAGCTTATCCTTGGGGGGGGAAGCTTTCTTT.